This T cell receptor beta chain was sequenced during a study of cytomegalovirus exposure and HLA in healthy donors. Study results and limitations: It emerged from a later analysis that several of the most significant clusters appeared to be linked to common viral pathogens.

The V and J ends lost 5 bases and 4 bases, in that order; junction bases with no gene match: 5. The length of the CDR3 is 14 residues. Germline CDR1 reads KGHSH; CDR2 reads LQKENI. The PCR had 60 Vbeta and 13 Jbeta primers. The method was immunoSEQ multiplex PCR; TCRdb's version includes in-frame clones alone and lacks a portion of them. Of roughly 140,000 clones in the sample, about 74% were seen once. With regard to this clone: As yet, its antigen is unknown.

Source material: PBMCs. The V and J genes are TRBV18 and TRBJ2-5; 9 nucleotides match TRBD1. This TCR came from a woman aged 50 to 60 in good health and CMV-seronegative. The DNA for the CDR3 is TGTGCCAGCTCAACAACAGGGGGCGGAGAGACCCAGTACTTC. The encoded protein is CASSTTGGGETQYF.